The present T cell receptor (beta chain) was sequenced within a study of shared clonotypes between healthy human individuals. Study-wide background: CD4 naive cells filled three plates per donor, CD4 memory three, CD8 naive two and CD8 memory one.

Original analysis: ImmunoSEQ output held junction-only sequences without quality scores, so filtering differed. The data were produced by immunoSEQ multiplex PCR, yet TCRdb's version contains in-frame clones alone and is incomplete. D and trimming come from the DNA, and the V and J calls and clone size come from that table. The table has 2 million to 2.5 million clones, 95% seen once. J gave up 0 bases and V 7 bases, and 8 bases lay outside the gene matches. CDR1 is LNHDA and CDR2 is SQIVND in the germline V gene (reference sequence). The CDR3 totals 15 residues. Notes on this clone: Its antigen remains unidentified.

Overall study findings and caveats: The authors sampled blood alone, and tissue repertoires likely differ.

The chain has TRBV19 and TRBJ2-7, with 8 nucleotides matching TRBD1. The material sequenced was naive CD4+ T cells sorted from blood. Subset described: CD45RA+ positively selected. This TCR derives from a man between 18 and 35 years old in good health. The CDR3 is CASTLDRAHSYEQYF. The CDR3 DNA reads TGTGCCAGTACCTTGGACAGGGCCCACTCCTACGAGCAGTACTTC. Full variable domain (remainder filled in from reference TRBV19 and TRBJ2-7): DGGITQSPKYLFRKEGQNVTLSCEQNLNHDAMYWYRQDPGQGLRLIYYSQIVNDFQKGDIAEGYSVSREKKESFPLTVTSAQKNPTAFYLCASTLDRAHSYEQYFGPGTRLTVT.